This T cell receptor (beta chain) derives from a study of blood T cell repertoires in COVID-19. The assay was immunoSEQ multiplex PCR, and TCRdb's table has in-frame clones only and misses some. The table includes some 110,000 clones, approximately 85% detected once. The CDR3 sequence is 16 residues long. The V and J ends lost 9 bases and 0 bases, in that order; junction bases with no gene match: 11. From germline, CDR1 is SGHAT and CDR2 FQDESV (reference sequence). The V and J genes are TRBV11-1 and TRBJ2-1; the match to TRBD1 covers 7 bases. The specimen was peripheral blood. The receptor's source is a woman older than 75 with COVID-19, enrolled during active disease. CDR3 in DNA: TGTGCCAGTAACCCCGACAGGGAGAGCTCCTACAATGAGCAGTTCTTC. This codes for CASNPDRESSYNEQFF.